This T cell receptor beta chain was obtained from a study of cytomegalovirus exposure and HLA in healthy donors. Regarding the study as a whole: A later analysis found most CMV-associated TCR beta chains apparently HLA-restricted. The study reported that TCR beta sequences accurately predicted HLA-A and HLA-B alleles in most subjects.

Vbeta (60) and Jbeta (13) primers were used in the PCR. Generated by immunoSEQ multiplex PCR, the TCRdb table keeps only in-frame clones and is missing some. The data contain fewer than 90,000 clones, more than 80% of them singletons. This clone was seen just once. Antigen unknown. One junction end disagrees with the germline gene, perhaps due to a read error. The V gene's germline CDR1 is SEHNR and CDR2 FQNEAQ (reference sequence). The CDR3 spans 12 residues. Sequenced material: PBMCs. The rearrangement links TRBV7-9 to TRBJ2-5, with a tentative D call TRBD2 (5 bases). The source is a human donor in good health. In DNA, the CDR3 is TGTTCCAGCAGCTGGGTTACGGAGGCCCAGTACTTC. Its protein product is CSSSWVTEAQYF.